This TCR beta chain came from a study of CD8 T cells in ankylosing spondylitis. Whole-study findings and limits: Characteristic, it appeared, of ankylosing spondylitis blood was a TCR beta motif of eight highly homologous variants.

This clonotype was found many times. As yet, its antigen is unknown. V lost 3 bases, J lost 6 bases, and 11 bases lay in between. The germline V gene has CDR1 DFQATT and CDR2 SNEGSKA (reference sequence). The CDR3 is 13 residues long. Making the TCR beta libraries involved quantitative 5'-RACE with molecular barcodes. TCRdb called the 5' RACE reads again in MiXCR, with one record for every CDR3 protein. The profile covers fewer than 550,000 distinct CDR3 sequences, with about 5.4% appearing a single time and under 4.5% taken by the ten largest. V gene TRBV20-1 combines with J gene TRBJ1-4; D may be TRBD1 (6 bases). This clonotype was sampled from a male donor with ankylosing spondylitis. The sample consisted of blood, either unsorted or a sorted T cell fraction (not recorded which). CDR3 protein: CSASEGEYEKLFF. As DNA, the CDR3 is TGCAGTGCTAGCGAGGGGGAATATGAAAAACTGTTTTTT.